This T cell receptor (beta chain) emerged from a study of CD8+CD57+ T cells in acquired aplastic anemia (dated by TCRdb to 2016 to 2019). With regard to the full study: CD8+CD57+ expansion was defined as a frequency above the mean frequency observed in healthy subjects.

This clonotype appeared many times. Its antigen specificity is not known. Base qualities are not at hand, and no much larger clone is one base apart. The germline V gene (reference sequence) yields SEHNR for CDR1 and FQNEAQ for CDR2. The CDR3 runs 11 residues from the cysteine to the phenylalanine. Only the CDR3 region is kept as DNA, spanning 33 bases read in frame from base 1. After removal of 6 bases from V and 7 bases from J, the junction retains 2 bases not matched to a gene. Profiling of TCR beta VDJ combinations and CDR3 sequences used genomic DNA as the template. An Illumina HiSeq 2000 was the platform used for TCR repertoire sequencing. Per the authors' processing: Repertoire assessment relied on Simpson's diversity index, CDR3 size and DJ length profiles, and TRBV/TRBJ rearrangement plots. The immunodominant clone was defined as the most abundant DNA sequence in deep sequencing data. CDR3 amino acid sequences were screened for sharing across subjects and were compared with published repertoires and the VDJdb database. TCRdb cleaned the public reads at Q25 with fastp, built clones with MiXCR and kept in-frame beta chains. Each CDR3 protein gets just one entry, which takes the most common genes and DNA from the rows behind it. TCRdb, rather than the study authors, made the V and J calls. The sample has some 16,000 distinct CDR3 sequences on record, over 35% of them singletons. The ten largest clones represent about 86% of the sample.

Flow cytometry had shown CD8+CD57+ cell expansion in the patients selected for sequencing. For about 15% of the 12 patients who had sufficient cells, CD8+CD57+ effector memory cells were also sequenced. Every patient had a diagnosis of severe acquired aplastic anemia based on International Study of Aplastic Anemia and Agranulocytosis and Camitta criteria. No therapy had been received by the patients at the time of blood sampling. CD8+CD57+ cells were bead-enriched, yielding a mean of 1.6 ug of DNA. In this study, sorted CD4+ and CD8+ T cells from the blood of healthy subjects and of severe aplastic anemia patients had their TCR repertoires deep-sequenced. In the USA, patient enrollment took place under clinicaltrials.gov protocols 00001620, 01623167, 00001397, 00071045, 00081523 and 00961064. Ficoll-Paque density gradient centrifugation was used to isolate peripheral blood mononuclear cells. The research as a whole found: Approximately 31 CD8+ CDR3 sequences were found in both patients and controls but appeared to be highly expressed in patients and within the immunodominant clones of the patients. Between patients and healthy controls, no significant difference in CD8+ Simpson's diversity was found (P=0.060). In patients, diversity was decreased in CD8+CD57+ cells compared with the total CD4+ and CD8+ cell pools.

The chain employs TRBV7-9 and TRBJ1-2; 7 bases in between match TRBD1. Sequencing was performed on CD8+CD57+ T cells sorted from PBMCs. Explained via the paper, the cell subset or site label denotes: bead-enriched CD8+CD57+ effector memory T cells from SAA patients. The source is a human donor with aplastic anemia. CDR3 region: CASRDRAGYTF. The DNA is TGTGCCAGCAGAGACAGGGCTGGCTACACCTTC.